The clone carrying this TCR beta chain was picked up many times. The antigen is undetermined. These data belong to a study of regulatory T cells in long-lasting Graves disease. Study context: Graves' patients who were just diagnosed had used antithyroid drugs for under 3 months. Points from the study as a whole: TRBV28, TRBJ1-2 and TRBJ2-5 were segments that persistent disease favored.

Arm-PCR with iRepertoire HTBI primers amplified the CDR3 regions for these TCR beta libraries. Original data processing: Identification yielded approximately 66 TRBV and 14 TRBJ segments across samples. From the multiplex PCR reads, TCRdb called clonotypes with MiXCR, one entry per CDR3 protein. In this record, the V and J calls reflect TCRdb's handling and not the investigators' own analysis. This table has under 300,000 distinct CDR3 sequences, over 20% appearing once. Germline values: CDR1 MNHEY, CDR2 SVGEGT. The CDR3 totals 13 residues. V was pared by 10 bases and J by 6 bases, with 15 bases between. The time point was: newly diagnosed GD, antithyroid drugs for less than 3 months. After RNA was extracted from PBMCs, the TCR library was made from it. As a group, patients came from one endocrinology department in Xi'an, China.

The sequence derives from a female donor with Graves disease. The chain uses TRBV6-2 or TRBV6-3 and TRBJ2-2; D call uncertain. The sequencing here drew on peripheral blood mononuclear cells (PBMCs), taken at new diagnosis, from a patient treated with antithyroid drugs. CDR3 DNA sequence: TGTGCCACCAACCTCCAGGTGGCCGGGGAGCTGTTTTTT. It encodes CATNLQVAGELFF.